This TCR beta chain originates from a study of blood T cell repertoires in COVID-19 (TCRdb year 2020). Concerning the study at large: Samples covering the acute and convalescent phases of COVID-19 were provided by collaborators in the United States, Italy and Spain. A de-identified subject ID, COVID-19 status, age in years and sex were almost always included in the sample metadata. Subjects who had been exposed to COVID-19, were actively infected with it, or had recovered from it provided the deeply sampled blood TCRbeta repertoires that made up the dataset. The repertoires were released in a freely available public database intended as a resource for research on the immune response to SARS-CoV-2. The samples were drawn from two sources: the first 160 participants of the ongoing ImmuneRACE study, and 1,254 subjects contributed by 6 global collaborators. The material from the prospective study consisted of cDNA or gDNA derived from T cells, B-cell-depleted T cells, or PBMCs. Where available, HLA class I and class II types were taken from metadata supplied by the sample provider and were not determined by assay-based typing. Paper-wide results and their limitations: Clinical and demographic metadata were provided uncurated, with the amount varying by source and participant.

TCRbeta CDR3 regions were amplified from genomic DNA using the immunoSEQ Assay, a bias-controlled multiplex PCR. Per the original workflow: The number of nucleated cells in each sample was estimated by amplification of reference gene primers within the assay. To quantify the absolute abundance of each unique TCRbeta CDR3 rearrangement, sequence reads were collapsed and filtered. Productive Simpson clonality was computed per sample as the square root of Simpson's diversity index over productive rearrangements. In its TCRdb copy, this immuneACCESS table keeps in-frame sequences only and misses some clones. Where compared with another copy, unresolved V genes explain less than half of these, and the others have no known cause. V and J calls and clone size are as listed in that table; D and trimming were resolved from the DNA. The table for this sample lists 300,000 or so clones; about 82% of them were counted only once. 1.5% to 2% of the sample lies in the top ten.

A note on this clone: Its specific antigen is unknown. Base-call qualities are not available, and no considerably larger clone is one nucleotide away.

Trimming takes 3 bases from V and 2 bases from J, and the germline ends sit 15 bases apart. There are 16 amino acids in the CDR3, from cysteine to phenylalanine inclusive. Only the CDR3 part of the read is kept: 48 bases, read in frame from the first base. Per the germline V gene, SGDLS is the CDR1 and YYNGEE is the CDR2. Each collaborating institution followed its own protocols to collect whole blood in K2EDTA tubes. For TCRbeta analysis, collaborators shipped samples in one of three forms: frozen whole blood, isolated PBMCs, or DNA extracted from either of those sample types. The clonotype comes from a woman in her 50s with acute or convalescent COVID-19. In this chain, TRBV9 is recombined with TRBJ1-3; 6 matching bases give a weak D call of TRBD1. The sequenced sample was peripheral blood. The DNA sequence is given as TGTGCCAGCAGCGGACAACAGGGTAGGGCTGGAAACACCATATATTTT. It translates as CASSGQQGRAGNTIYF. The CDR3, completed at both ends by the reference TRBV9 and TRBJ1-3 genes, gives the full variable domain DSGVTQTPKHLITATGQRVTLRCSPRSGDLSVYWYQQSLDQGLQFLIQYYNGEERAKGNILERFSAQQFPDLHSELNLSSLELGDSALYFCASSGQQGRAGNTIYFGEGSWLTVV.